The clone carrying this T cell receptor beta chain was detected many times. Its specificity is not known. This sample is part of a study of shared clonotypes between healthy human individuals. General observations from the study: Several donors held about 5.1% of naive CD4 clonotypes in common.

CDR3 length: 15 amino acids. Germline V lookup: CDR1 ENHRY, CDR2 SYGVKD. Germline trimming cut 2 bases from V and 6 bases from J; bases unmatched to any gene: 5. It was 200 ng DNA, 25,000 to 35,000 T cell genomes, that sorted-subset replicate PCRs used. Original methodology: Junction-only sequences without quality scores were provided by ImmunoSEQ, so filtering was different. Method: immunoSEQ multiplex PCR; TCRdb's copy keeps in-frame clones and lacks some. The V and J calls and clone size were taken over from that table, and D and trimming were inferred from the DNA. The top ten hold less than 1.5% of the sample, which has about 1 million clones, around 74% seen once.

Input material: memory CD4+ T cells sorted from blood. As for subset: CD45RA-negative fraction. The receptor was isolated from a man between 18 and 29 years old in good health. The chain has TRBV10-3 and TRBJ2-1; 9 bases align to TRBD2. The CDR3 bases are TGTGCCATCAGTGAGAGCCTAGCGGGACTCAATGAGCAGTTCTTC. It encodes CAISESLAGLNEQFF.